Given below is one T cell receptor beta chain in context. The specificity of this receptor is unknown. The sample holds no much larger clone one base away, and base qualities are not on file. The data are from a study of OX40 agonist ivuxolimab in advanced cancers. The study in broad terms: Ivuxolimab, which targeted the costimulatory receptor OX40 (CD134), was an agonistic, fully human IgG2 monoclonal antibody. Intravenous ivuxolimab was administered to patients every 2 weeks at six dose levels: 0.01, 0.1, 0.3, 1.5, 3 and 10 mg/kg. Of the approximately 50 dose-escalation patients, hepatocellular carcinoma was present in approximately 20, melanoma in around 15, renal cell carcinoma in 9 and head and neck cancer in 9. In the dose-escalation cohort, over 65% of patients were male, and the mean age was about 55 years, with a range of roughly 23 to 85. Prior anti-PD-1, anti-PD-L1 or anti-CTLA-4 therapy was permitted, and about two fifths of dose-escalation patients had received checkpoint inhibitors. Three dose-escalation patients achieved partial responses, one with hepatocellular carcinoma and two with cutaneous melanoma. The point of sequencing TCRbeta in the periphery was to test whether ivuxolimab changed TCR sequence diversity and drove clonal T-cell expansion. The paper covers the monotherapy dose-escalation part of the phase I ivuxolimab trial, which included N = 52 patients.

On the study overall, not on this receptor specifically: Low levels of normalized T-cell clonal expansion were also seen in some patients who did not respond. At doses of 0.1 to 3.0 mg/kg, clonal expansion of both CD4+ and CD8+ T cells in blood was seen between baseline and week 6. After ivuxolimab, expanded clones were on average more numerous among CD8+ T cells than among CD4+ T cells. The antigen specificity of the peripheral T cells that underwent clonal expansion was not determined. Partial responders in the 0.1-3.0 mg/kg groups had among the lowest normalized peripheral clonal expansion, especially among CD8+ T cells.

CDR1 and CDR2 are read off the germline V gene (reference sequence) as SGHAT and FQDESV. V is pruned by 7 bases and J by 0 bases, leaving 7 bases of the junction without a gene match. The CDR3, cysteine through phenylalanine, is 15 amino acids long. The kept DNA is CDR3 alone, 45 bases in frame from the first base. The trial excluded patients who had a history of autoimmune disease or were on systemic immunosuppression. Peripheral blood for TCR sequencing was drawn from every dose cohort at baseline, at cycle 4 day 1 and at cycle 7 day 1. The samples were taken from a phase I, first-in-human, multicenter, open-label dose-escalation trial of ivuxolimab. Adults with locally advanced or metastatic head and neck squamous cell, hepatocellular, melanoma or renal cell carcinoma were enrolled in the trial. CD4+ and CD8+ T cells were sorted separately from peripheral blood before TCR sequencing. For sequencing of the TCRbeta CDR3 region, genomic DNA was extracted from the sorted cells. The immunoSEQ Assay was used to sequence the TCRbeta CDR3 regions. This immuneACCESS table, as held by TCRdb, lists in-frame sequences with V and J called but not all clones. Of the missing ones, under half trace to an unresolved V gene in checked studies; the others have no known cause. For this sample there are under 100,000 clones; 84% appear just once. The top ten clones comprise around 0.5% of the sample.

The source is an adult with an advanced solid tumor such as melanoma, head and neck, liver or kidney cancer. This material consisted of CD4+ or CD8+ T cells sorted from blood, taken in a trial of the OX40 agonist ivuxolimab. The rearranged segments are TRBV11-1 and TRBJ2-3; TRBD1 agrees with 7 junctional bases. The CDR3 loop reads CASNPSDRSTDTQYF. The nucleotide sequence reads as follows: TGTGCCAGCAACCCATCGGACAGGAGCACAGATACGCAGTATTTT. Outside the CDR3, residues come from the reference TRBV11-1 and TRBJ2-3 proteins, so the full variable domain is: EAEVAQSPRYKITEKSQAVAFWCDPISGHATLYWYRQILGQGPELLVQFQDESVVDDSQLPKDRFSAERLKGVDSTLKIQPAELGDSAMYLCASNPSDRSTDTQYFGPGTRLTVL.